This T cell receptor beta chain was profiled in a study of T-cell memory formation after mild COVID-19. The sample holds a few counts of this clonotype. Each CDR3 protein gets one entry after TCRdb re-called the 5' RACE reads with MiXCR. The data show 170,000 or so distinct CDR3 sequences, about 20% seen once. The V gene end was trimmed by 6 bases and the J gene end by 6 bases; junction bases not matched to a gene: 7. Germline CDR1 and CDR2: MNHEY and SMNVEV (reference sequence). This CDR3 spans 13 amino acids. This TCR was recovered from an adult woman who had mild COVID-19 (a few samples of this study predate the infection). Cell type and time point are not known. Sequencing input: PBMCs or a T cell subset sorted from them (not recorded which). The V call is TRBV27, the J call TRBJ2-7; 8 bases are a match to TRBD1. This chain's CDR3 is CASSLMDRVEQYF. As DNA, the CDR3 is TGTGCCAGCAGCTTAATGGACAGGGTCGAGCAGTACTTC.